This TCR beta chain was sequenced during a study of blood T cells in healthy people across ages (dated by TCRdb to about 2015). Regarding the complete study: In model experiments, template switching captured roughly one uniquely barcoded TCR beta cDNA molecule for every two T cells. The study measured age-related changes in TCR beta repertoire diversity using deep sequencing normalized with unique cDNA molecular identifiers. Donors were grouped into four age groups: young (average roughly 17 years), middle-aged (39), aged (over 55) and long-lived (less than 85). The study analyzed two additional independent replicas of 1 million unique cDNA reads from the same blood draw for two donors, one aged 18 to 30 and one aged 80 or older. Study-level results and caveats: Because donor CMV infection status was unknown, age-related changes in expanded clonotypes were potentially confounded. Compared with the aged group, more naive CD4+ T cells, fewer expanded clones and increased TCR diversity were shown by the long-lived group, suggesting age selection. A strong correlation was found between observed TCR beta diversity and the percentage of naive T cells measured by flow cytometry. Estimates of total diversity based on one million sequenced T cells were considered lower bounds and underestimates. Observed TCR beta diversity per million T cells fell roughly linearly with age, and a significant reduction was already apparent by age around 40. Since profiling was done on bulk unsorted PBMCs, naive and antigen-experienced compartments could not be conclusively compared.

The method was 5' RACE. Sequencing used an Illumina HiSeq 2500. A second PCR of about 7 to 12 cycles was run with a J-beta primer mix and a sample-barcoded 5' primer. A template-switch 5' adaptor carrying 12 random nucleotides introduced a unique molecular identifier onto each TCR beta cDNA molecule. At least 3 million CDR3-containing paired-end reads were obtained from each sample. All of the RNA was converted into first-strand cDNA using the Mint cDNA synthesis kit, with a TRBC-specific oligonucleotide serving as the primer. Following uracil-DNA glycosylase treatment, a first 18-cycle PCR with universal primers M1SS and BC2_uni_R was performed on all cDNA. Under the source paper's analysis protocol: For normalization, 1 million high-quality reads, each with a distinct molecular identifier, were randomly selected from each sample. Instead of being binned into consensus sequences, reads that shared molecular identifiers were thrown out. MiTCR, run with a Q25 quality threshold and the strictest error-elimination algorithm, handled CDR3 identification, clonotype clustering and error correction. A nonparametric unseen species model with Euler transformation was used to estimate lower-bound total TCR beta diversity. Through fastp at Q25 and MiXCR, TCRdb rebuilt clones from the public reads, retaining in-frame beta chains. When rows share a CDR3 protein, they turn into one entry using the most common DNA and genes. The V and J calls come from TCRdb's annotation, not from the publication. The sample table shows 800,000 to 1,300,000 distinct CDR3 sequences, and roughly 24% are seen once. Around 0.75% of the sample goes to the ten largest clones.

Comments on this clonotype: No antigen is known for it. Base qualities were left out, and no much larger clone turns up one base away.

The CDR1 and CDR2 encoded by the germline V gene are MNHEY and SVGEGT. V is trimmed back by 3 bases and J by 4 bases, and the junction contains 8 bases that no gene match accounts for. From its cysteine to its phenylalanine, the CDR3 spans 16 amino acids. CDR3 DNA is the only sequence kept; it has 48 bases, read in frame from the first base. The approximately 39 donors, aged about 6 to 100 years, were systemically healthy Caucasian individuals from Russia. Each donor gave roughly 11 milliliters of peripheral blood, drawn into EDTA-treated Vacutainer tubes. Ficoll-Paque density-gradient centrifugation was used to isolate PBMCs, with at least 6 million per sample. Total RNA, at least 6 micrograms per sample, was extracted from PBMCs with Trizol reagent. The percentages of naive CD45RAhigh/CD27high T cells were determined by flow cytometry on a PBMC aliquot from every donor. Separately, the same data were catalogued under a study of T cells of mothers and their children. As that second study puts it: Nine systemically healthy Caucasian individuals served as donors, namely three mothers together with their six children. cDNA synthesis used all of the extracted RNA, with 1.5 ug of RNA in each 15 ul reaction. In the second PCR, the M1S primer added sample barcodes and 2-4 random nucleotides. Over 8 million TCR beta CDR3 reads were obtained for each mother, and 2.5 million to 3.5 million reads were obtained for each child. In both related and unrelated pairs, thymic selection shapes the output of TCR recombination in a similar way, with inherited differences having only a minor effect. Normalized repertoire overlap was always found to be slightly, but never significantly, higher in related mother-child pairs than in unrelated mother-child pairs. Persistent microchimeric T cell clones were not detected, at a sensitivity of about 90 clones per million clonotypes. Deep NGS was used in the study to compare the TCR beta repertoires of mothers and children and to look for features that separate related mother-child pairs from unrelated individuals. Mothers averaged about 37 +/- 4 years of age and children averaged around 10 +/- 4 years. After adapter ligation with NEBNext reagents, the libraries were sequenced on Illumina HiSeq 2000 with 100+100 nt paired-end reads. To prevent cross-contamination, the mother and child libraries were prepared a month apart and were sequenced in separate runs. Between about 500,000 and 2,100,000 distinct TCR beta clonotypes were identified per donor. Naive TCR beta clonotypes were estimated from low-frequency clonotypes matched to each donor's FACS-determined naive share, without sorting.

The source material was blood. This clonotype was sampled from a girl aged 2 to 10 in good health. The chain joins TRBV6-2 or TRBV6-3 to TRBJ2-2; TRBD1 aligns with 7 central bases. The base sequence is TGTGCCAGCAGTTATATGGGACAGCGCAGCACCGGGGAGCTGTTTTTT. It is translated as CASSYMGQRSTGELFF.